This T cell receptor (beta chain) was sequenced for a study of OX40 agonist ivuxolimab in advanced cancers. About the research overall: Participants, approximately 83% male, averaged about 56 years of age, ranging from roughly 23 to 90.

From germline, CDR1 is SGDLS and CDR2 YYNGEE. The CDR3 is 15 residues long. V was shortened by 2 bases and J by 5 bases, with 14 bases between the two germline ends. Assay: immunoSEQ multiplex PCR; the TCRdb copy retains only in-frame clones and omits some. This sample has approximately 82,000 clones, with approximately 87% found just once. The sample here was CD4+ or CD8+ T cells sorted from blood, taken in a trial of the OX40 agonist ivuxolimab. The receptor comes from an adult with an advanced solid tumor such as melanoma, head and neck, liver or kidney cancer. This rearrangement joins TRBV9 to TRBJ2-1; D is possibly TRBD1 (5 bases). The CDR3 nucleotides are TGTGCCAGCAGCGTTAGTCCTGGGGCCCACAATGAGCAGTTCTTC. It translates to CASSVSPGAHNEQFF. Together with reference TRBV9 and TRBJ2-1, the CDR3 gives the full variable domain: DSGVTQTPKHLITATGQRVTLRCSPRSGDLSVYWYQQSLDQGLQFLIQYYNGEERAKGNILERFSAQQFPDLHSELNLSSLELGDSALYFCASSVSPGAHNEQFFGPGTRLTVL.